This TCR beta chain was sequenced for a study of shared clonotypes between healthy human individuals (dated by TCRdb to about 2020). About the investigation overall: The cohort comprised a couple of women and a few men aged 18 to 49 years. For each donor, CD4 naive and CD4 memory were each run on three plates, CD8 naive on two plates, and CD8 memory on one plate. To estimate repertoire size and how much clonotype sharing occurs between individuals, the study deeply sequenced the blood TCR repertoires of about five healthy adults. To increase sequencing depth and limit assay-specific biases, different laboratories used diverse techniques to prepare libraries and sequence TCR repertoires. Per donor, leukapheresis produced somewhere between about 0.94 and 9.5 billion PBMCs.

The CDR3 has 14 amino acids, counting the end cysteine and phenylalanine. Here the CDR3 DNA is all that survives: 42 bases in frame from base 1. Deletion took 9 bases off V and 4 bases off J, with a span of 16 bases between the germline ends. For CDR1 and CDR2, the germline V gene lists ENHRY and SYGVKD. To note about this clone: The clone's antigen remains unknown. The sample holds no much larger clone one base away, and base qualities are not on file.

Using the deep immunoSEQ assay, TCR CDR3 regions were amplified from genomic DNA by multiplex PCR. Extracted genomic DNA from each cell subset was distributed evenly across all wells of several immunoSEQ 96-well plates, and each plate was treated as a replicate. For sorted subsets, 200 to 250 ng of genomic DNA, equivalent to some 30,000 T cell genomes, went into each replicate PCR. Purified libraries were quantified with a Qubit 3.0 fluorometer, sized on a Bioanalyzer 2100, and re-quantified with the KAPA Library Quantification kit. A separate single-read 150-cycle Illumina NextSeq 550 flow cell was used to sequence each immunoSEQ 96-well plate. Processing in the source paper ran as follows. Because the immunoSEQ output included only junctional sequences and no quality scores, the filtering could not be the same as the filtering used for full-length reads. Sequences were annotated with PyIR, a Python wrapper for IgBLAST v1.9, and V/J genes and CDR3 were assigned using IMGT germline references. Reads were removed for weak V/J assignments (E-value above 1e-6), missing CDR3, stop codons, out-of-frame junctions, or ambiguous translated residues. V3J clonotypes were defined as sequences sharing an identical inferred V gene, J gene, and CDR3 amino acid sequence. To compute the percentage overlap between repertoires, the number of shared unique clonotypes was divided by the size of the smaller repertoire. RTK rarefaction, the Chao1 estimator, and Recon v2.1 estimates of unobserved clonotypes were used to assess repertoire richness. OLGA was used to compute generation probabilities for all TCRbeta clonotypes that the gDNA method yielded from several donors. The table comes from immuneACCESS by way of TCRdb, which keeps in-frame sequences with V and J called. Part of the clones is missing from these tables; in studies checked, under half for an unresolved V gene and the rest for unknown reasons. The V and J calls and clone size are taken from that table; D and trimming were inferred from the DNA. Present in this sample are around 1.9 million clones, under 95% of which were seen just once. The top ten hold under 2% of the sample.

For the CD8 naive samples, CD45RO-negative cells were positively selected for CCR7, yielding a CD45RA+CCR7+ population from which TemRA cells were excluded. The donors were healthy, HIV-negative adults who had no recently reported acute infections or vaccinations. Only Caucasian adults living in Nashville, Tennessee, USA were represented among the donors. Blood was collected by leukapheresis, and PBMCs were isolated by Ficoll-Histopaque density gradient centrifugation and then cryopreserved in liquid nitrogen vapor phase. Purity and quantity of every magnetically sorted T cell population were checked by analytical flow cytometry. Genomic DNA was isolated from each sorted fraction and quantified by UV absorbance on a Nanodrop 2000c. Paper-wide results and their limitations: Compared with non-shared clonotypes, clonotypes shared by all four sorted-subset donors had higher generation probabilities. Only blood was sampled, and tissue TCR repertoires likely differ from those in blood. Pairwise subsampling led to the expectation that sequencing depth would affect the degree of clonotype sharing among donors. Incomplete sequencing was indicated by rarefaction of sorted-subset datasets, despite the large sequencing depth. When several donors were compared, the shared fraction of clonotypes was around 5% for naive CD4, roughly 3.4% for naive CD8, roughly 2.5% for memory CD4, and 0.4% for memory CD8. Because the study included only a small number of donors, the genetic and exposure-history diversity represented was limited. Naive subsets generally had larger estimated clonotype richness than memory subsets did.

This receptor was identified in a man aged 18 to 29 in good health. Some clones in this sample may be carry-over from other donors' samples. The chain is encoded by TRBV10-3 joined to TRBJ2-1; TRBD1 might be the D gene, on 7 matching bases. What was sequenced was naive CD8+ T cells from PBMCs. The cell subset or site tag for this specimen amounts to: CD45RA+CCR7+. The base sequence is TGTGCCATGGCGGCCAGGGGGGAATACAATGAGCAGTTCTTC. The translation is CAMAARGEYNEQFF.